This TCR beta chain was identified during a study of somatic mutations in cytotoxic T cells in rheumatoid arthritis. Overall study: Patients had around 30 ml EDTA blood drawn right after diagnosis, before any treatment.

This clone showed up just once. Sequenced by immunoSEQ multiplex PCR; TCRdb stores in-frame clones only, minus some. The sample contains 15,000 or so clones, over 60% of which appear only once. The sample consisted of CD8+ T cells sorted from blood. The TCR originated in an adult with rheumatoid arthritis.

The CDR3 protein is CASNPGGGWITMNTEAFF. In nucleotides, the CDR3 is TGTGCCAGCAATCCGGGTGGGGGGTGGATTACTATGAACACTGAAGCTTTCTTT. The genes are TRBV27 and TRBJ1-1, with D perhaps TRBD1 (5 bases). Germline CDR1 and CDR2: MNHEY and SMNVEV (reference sequence). V lost 7 bases to trimming and J lost 0 bases, with 24 bases between them. The CDR3 has 18 amino acids.